The 2 T cell receptor beta chains below come from one sample, sequenced in a study of cytomegalovirus exposure and HLA in healthy donors. 13 Jbeta primers and 60 Vbeta primers were used for the PCR. Data came from immunoSEQ multiplex PCR; TCRdb stores just in-frame clones and leaves some out. The sample has about 160,000 clones; about 65% are singletons. Sequencing was performed on PBMCs. These receptors all stem from a man aged 40-55 years in good health and CMV-seropositive.

The CDR3 DNA sequence: TGTGCCAGCAGCCCACTAGCGCCCACCTACGAGCAGTACTTC. Its translation: CASSPLAPTYEQYF. V usage is TRBV7-9 and J usage is TRBJ2-7; 7 bases map to TRBD2. CDR1 is SEHNR, CDR2 FQNEAQ, per germline (reference sequence). The J segment lost 2 bases and the V segment lost 5 bases, leaving 6 bases of the junction unmatched. The CDR3 totals 14 residues.

The genes are TRBV6-6 and TRBJ1-3; D gene unclear. Trimming left V 8 bases short and J 6 bases short, with 5 bases between. Germline V lookup: CDR1 MNHNY, CDR2 SVGAGI (reference sequence). The CDR3 runs 10 residues. CDR3 DNA: TGTGCCAGCCGGTCAAACACCATATATTTT. It specifies CASRSNTIYF.